The rows below give T cell receptor beta chains drawn from one sample of a study of Ad26.COV2.S vaccination and SARS-CoV-2 variants. Sequenced by immunoSEQ multiplex PCR; TCRdb stores in-frame clones only, minus some. The sample records about 400,000 clones, more than 85% being singletons. Sequenced here: peripheral blood, sampled in a trial of Ad26.COV2.S vaccine versus placebo. The receptors here all came from a person between 18 and 59 years old who received the Ad26.COV2.S COVID-19 vaccine or a placebo. The CDR3 runs from the conserved cysteine through the conserved F or W. A D gene is named only where the DNA matches it firmly. The size field is filled for only some rows; it gives once, few, many or a size class.

cdr3_nt	cdr3_aa	clone_size	v_call	j_call	d_call
TGTGCCAGCAGCTTGCCGGGACAGGATGACAATGAGCAGTTCTTC	CASSLPGQDDNEQFF	.	TRBV5-4	TRBJ2-1	TRBD1
TGTGCCAGCAGCTTCTCGAGATCCTACGAGCAGTACTTC	CASSFSRSYEQYF	.	TRBV7-2	TRBJ2-7	.
TGTGCCAGTAGTATAGATCCCCAGGGGGACATGAACACTGAAGCTTTCTTT	CASSIDPQGDMNTEAFF	.	TRBV19	TRBJ1-1	TRBD1
TGTGCCAGCAGCCCCATCCGGACATCTCGAGAGCAGTACTTC	CASSPIRTSREQYF	.	TRBV7-8	TRBJ2-7	.
TGTGCCACCCGGCCTAGCGGGGGCTATGAGCAGTTCTTC	CATRPSGGYEQFF	.	TRBV6-4	TRBJ2-1	TRBD2
TGTGCCAGCAGTTTAGAGGTCGGCCAGCCCCAGCATTTT	CASSLEVGQPQHF	once	TRBV12-3/TRBV12-4	TRBJ1-5	.
TGCAGCGTTGTTACAGGCGGGACAGGGGGCGCGAGGGGTGGCTACACCTTC	CSVVTGGTGGARGGYTF	.	TRBV29-1	TRBJ1-2	TRBD1
TGTGCCAGCAGTTCCGGGGTTACTGAAGCTTTCTTT	CASSSGVTEAFF	.	TRBV25-1	TRBJ1-1	.
TGTGCCAGCCGGGGCAGCCTAGTTGAAAAACTGTTTTTT	CASRGSLVEKLFF	.	TRBV2	TRBJ1-4	.
TGTGCCAGCAGTGAAACTCCCTTTGGGAACACTGAAGCTTTCTTT	CASSETPFGNTEAFF	.	TRBV2	TRBJ1-1	.
TGTGCCACCGCCAGGGGAGCAACTAATGAAAAACTGTTTTTT	CATARGATNEKLFF	.	TRBV5-5	TRBJ1-4	.
TGTGCCAGCAGTTTAGAGGGCTATGGCTACACCTTC	CASSLEGYGYTF	.	TRBV12-3/TRBV12-4	TRBJ1-2	.
TGTGCCAGCAGTTACGGACAGGGAGCAACTAATGAAAAACTGTTTTTT	CASSYGQGATNEKLFF	.	TRBV6-6	TRBJ1-4	TRBD1
TGTGCCATCAGTGACGGACAGGGCCATAATTCACCCCTCCACTTT	CAISDGQGHNSPLHF	.	TRBV10-3	TRBJ1-6	TRBD1
TGTGCCAGCAGCCAAGAGCTAGCGGGGGCCGGGGATACGCAGTATTTT	CASSQELAGAGDTQYF	.	TRBV4-2	TRBJ2-3	TRBD2
TGTGCCAGCAGCTTAAGGGCCCAAAACTATGGCTACACCTTC	CASSLRAQNYGYTF	.	TRBV7-9	TRBJ1-2	.
TGTGCCAGCAGCTCGGGACAGATGAACACCGGGGAGCTGTTTTTT	CASSSGQMNTGELFF	once	TRBV7-9	TRBJ2-2	TRBD1
TGTGCCAGCAGGGGGGTGGTGAATTCACCCCTCCACTTT	CASRGVVNSPLHF	once	TRBV6-6	TRBJ1-6	.
TGCAGCGTTGAAGGGGTTCGTAACTATGGCTACACCTTC	CSVEGVRNYGYTF	.	TRBV29-1	TRBJ1-2	.
TGCGCCAGCAGCTCGGCGGGGGGATTGGAAGATACGCAGTATTTT	CASSSAGGLEDTQYF	.	TRBV5-1	TRBJ2-3	TRBD2
TGCAGTGCTAGTTCTTCTAGCGGGGGTCTCCAAGAGACCCAGTACTTC	CSASSSSGGLQETQYF	.	TRBV20-1	TRBJ2-5	TRBD2
TGTGCCAGTAGTACGACAGCAGATACGCAGTATTTT	CASSTTADTQYF	.	TRBV19	TRBJ2-3	.
TGTGCCAGTAGAGGGACAGAGGTGTACTTC	CASRGTEVYF	.	TRBV19	TRBJ2-4	TRBD1
TGTGCCAGCAGTCCGGGCGGCCCCACCCATACGCAGTATTTT	CASSPGGPTHTQYF	once	TRBV28	TRBJ2-3	.
TGTGCCAGCTGGCCAGGGGCGCCCTACAATGAGCAGTTCTTC	CASWPGAPYNEQFF	.	TRBV6-5	TRBJ2-1	.